These T cell receptor beta chains were read from a single sample in a study of early T cells in non-severe SARS-CoV-2 infection. One entry per CDR3 protein results from TCRdb running MiXCR on the 5' RACE reads. Seen here are 43,000 or so distinct CDR3 sequences, around 7.8% observed once, and the top ten hold approximately 8%. Material: whole blood. The source of these receptors is an adult who was a healthcare worker with PCR-confirmed SARS-CoV-2 infection or an uninfected control (not recorded which). Both conserved end residues are trimmed from each CDR3. The listing skips clone size in some rows; elsewhere it reads once, few, many or a size class.

j_gene: TRBJ1-6; abundance: many; len: 14; v_gene: TRBV5-6; CDR3aa: ASSFVAGSANSPLH
j_gene: TRBJ1-2; abundance: -; len: 12; v_gene: TRBV9; CDR3aa: ASSPGDRDRGYT
j_gene: TRBJ1-2; abundance: -; len: 9; v_gene: TRBV5-5; CDR3aa: ASSTSYGYT
j_gene: TRBJ1-4; abundance: few; len: 14; v_gene: TRBV5-1; CDR3aa: ASSAEVGEGNEKLF
j_gene: TRBJ2-7; abundance: -; len: 11; v_gene: TRBV5-6; CDR3aa: ASSFVEGSEQY
j_gene: TRBJ2-5; abundance: few; len: 14; v_gene: TRBV9; CDR3aa: ASSPLTTGYQETQY
j_gene: TRBJ1-3; abundance: -; len: 11; v_gene: TRBV29-1; CDR3aa: SVEGGSRNTIY
j_gene: TRBJ1-6; abundance: many; len: 13; v_gene: TRBV4-2; CDR3aa: ASSQPQGTDSPLH
j_gene: TRBJ2-1; abundance: few; len: 9; v_gene: TRBV20-1; CDR3aa: SAKRDNEQF
j_gene: TRBJ2-1; abundance: few; len: 13; v_gene: TRBV19; CDR3aa: ASSQQVSSYNEQF
j_gene: TRBJ1-1; abundance: few; len: 12; v_gene: TRBV7-3; CDR3aa: ASGPGHANTEAF
j_gene: TRBJ1-2; abundance: many; len: 12; v_gene: TRBV11-2; CDR3aa: ASSQRTESYGYT
j_gene: TRBJ2-1; abundance: few; len: 11; v_gene: TRBV20-1; CDR3aa: SAEDWTNNEQF
j_gene: TRBJ2-1; abundance: many; len: 13; v_gene: TRBV14; CDR3aa: ASSLIRDREGVGF
j_gene: TRBJ1-5; abundance: -; len: 17; v_gene: TRBV12-3/TRBV12-4; CDR3aa: ASTTDHPKGANSNQPQH
j_gene: TRBJ1-4; abundance: many; len: 13; v_gene: TRBV6-5; CDR3aa: ASSSLRDNNEKLF
j_gene: TRBJ2-5; abundance: many; len: 9; v_gene: TRBV6-5; CDR3aa: ASSYRETQY
j_gene: TRBJ2-1; abundance: medium-sized; len: 15; v_gene: TRBV20-1; CDR3aa: SAGGLAGGSSYNEQF
j_gene: TRBJ2-5; abundance: many; len: 15; v_gene: TRBV4-2; CDR3aa: ASSQDLDYPLGETQY
j_gene: TRBJ2-1; abundance: -; len: 13; v_gene: TRBV4-1; CDR3aa: ASSPGERGYNEQF
j_gene: TRBJ2-5; abundance: many; len: 14; v_gene: TRBV7-2; CDR3aa: ASGPAISQYQETQY
j_gene: TRBJ2-5; abundance: -; len: 13; v_gene: TRBV29-1; CDR3aa: SVEGSSGEQETQY
j_gene: TRBJ2-7; abundance: -; len: 12; v_gene: TRBV7-2; CDR3aa: ASNVLPPVGEQY
j_gene: TRBJ2-5; abundance: -; len: 10; v_gene: TRBV11-2; CDR3aa: ASSLGRETQY
j_gene: TRBJ2-3; abundance: many; len: 11; v_gene: TRBV20-1; CDR3aa: SAWTRMTDTQY
j_gene: TRBJ2-7; abundance: -; len: 13; v_gene: TRBV20-1; CDR3aa: SADRTEILTYEQY
j_gene: TRBJ1-2; abundance: many; len: 12; v_gene: TRBV27; CDR3aa: ASSFNGPGYGYT
j_gene: TRBJ2-7; abundance: few; len: 15; v_gene: TRBV7-9; CDR3aa: ASSDIMGTADPYEQY
j_gene: TRBJ2-1; abundance: many; len: 11; v_gene: TRBV20-1; CDR3aa: SAYSGAGNEQF
j_gene: TRBJ2-7; abundance: many; len: 12; v_gene: TRBV27; CDR3aa: ASSPHVSSYEQY
j_gene: TRBJ2-3; abundance: few; len: 13; v_gene: TRBV12-3/TRBV12-4; CDR3aa: ASSRRDRGTDTQY
j_gene: TRBJ2-3; abundance: -; len: 13; v_gene: TRBV6-2/TRBV6-3; CDR3aa: ASSYWAGNTDTQY
j_gene: TRBJ2-5; abundance: many; len: 14; v_gene: TRBV6-6; CDR3aa: ASSSNSGGRGETQY
j_gene: TRBJ1-1; abundance: -; len: 10; v_gene: TRBV7-9; CDR3aa: ASSLADGDAF
j_gene: TRBJ1-5; abundance: many; len: 12; v_gene: TRBV27; CDR3aa: ASSFEGGGQPQH
j_gene: TRBJ1-6; abundance: -; len: 13; v_gene: TRBV20-1; CDR3aa: SALGGAGLTNALH
j_gene: TRBJ1-2; abundance: -; len: 14; v_gene: TRBV6-5; CDR3aa: ASSAPGRGAGYGYT
j_gene: TRBJ2-5; abundance: many; len: 11; v_gene: TRBV20-1; CDR3aa: SARAGLQETQY
j_gene: TRBJ2-3; abundance: few; len: 11; v_gene: TRBV6-2/TRBV6-3; CDR3aa: ASTPRGTDTQY
j_gene: TRBJ2-1; abundance: -; len: 13; v_gene: TRBV28; CDR3aa: ASSVLGSSYNEQF
j_gene: TRBJ2-1; abundance: -; len: 13; v_gene: TRBV7-2; CDR3aa: ASTLLGGPNNEQF
j_gene: TRBJ1-1; abundance: -; len: 13; v_gene: TRBV28; CDR3aa: ASRDRGGENTEAF
j_gene: TRBJ1-1; abundance: -; len: 10; v_gene: TRBV24-1; CDR3aa: ATSAGNTEAF
j_gene: TRBJ1-1; abundance: -; len: 11; v_gene: TRBV29-1; CDR3aa: SVGRGTDTEAF
j_gene: TRBJ2-3; abundance: medium-sized; len: 14; v_gene: TRBV7-2; CDR3aa: ASSLVNLLSTDTQY
j_gene: TRBJ1-1; abundance: few; len: 15; v_gene: TRBV4-2; CDR3aa: ASSLPLAHEGNTEAF
j_gene: TRBJ2-5; abundance: many; len: 13; v_gene: TRBV5-4; CDR3aa: ASSLTGVGMETQY
j_gene: TRBJ1-1; abundance: few; len: 13; v_gene: TRBV28; CDR3aa: ASSSRTGLNTEAF
j_gene: TRBJ1-1; abundance: many; len: 10; v_gene: TRBV29-1; CDR3aa: SAGTLNTEAF
j_gene: TRBJ2-5; abundance: -; len: 13; v_gene: TRBV28; CDR3aa: ASSLQYRGMETQY
j_gene: TRBJ2-6; abundance: many; len: 14; v_gene: TRBV5-1; CDR3aa: ASSPDRVKSNNVLT
j_gene: TRBJ1-1; abundance: -; len: 10; v_gene: TRBV6-2/TRBV6-3; CDR3aa: ASSYAYTEAF
j_gene: TRBJ2-7; abundance: many; len: 12; v_gene: TRBV20-1; CDR3aa: SARVWDSSYEQY
j_gene: TRBJ1-1; abundance: few; len: 9; v_gene: TRBV13; CDR3aa: ASSWRTEAF
j_gene: TRBJ2-7; abundance: many; len: 12; v_gene: TRBV27; CDR3aa: ATRFSGVAYEQY